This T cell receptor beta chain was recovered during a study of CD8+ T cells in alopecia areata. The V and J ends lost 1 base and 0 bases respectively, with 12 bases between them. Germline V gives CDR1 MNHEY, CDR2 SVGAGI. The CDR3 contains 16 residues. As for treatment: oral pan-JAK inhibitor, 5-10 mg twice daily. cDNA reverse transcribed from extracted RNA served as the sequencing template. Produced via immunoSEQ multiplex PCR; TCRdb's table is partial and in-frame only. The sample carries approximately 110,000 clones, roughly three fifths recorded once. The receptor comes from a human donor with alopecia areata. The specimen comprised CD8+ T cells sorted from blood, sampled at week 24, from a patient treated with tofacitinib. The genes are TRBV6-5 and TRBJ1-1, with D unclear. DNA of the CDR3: TGTGCCAGCAGTTACTGGGAGGGAAGCATGAACACTGAAGCTTTCTTT. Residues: CASSYWEGSMNTEAFF.